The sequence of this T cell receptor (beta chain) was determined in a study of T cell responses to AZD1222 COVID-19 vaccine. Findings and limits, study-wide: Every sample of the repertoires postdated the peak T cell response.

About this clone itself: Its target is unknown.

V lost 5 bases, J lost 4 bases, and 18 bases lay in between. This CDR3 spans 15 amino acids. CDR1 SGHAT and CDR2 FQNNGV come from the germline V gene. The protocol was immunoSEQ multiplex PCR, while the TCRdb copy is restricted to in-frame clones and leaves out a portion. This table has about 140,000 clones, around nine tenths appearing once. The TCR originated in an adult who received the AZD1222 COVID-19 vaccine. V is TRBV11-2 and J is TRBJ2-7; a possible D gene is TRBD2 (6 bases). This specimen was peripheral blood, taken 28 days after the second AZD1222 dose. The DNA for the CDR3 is TGTGCCAGCAGCCTTGGGGGGAATAATAGGTACGAGCAGTACTTC. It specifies CASSLGGNNRYEQYF.